These 14 T cell receptor beta chains came from one sample sequenced in a study of cytomegalovirus exposure and HLA in healthy donors. The PCR employed 60 Vbeta primers together with 13 Jbeta primers. Here immunoSEQ multiplex PCR was the method, and the copy in TCRdb shows in-frame clones only, minus some. The sample carries approximately 160,000 clones, roughly 76% recorded once. Material: PBMCs. These receptors all come from a human donor in good health.

This clone was detected a few times. The chain is built from TRBV5-8 and TRBJ1-1, with D hard to call. Deletions cut 0 bases from V and 0 bases from J, with 6 bases between. This CDR3 has 14 amino acids. The V gene's germline CDR1 is SGHTS and CDR2 YDEGEE. This chain's CDR3 is CASSLVQMNTEAFF. CDR3 sequence (DNA): TGTGCCAGCAGCTTGGTTCAGATGAACACTGAAGCTTTCTTT. The full variable domain, with the rest looked up from reference TRBV5-8 and TRBJ1-1, is EAGVTQSPTHLIKTRGQQATLRCSPISGHTSVYWYQQALGLGLQFLLWYDEGEERNRGNFPPRFSGRQFPNYSSELNVNALELEDSALYLCASSLVQMNTEAFFGQGTRLTVV.

This chain links TRBV7-2 with TRBJ1-1; no clear D. V was pared by 2 bases and J by 0 bases, with 16 bases between. The CDR3 extends over 17 amino acids. CDR1 and CDR2 from the germline V gene are SGHTA and FQGNSA. CDR3 in amino acids: CASSLLPRSRMNTEAFF. CDR3 nucleotide sequence: TGTGCCAGCAGCTTACTGCCTCGGAGCCGTATGAACACTGAAGCTTTCTTT.

The chain uses TRBV13 and TRBJ2-5, with TRBD2 matching over 7 bases. Germline CDR1 is PRHDT and CDR2 is FYEKMQ (reference sequence). J was trimmed by 6 bases and V by 5 bases; bases with no gene match: 12. This CDR3 is built from 15 residues. The CDR3 nucleotides read TGTGCCAGCAGCCGCGGACTAGGAAATGGGAAGACCCAGTACTTC. Protein: CASSRGLGNGKTQYF.

The chain is built from TRBV4-1 and TRBJ1-4, with D tentatively TRBD1 (6 bases). The V gene's germline CDR1 is MGHRA and CDR2 YSYEKL. The CDR3 runs 15 residues. The ends were cut back, 3 bases at V and 8 bases at J, with 16 bases in the middle. Here the CDR3 reads CASSQYQGLGEKLFF. The CDR3 DNA follows: TGCGCCAGCAGCCAGTACCAGGGGTTAGGCGAAAAACTGTTTTTT.

This sequence joins TRBV18 and TRBJ2-3, with 11 bases aligning to TRBD2. Germline CDR1 KGHSH, CDR2 LQKENI. The CDR3 spans 15 residues. V shed 3 bases and J 4 bases; nucleotides not matched to a gene: 3. DNA for the CDR3: TGTGCCAGCTCACCCCAGACTAGCGGGGCAGATACGCAGTATTTT. It encodes CASSPQTSGADTQYF.

The chain joins TRBV7-9 to TRBJ2-5, with D perhaps TRBD2 (6 bases). Trimming left V 1 base short and J 0 bases short, with 15 bases between. CDR3 length equals 17 residues. CDR1 is SEHNR and CDR2 is FQNEAQ in the germline V gene (reference sequence). CDR3 sequence: CASSLGNPGDNQETQYF. In DNA form, the CDR3 reads TGTGCCAGCAGCTTAGGTAACCCGGGGGATAACCAAGAGACCCAGTACTTC.

The chain links TRBV4-1 to TRBJ2-3; 9 positions agree with TRBD1. The CDR3 is 15 residues long. Germline CDR1 is MGHRA and CDR2 is YSYEKL. Losses at the gene ends were 3 bases for V and 1 base for J; bases not matched to a gene: 2. CDR3 DNA: TGCGCCAGCAGCCACCGGACAGGGGGCACAGATACGCAGTATTTT. It codes for CASSHRTGGTDTQYF.

The chain uses TRBV2 and TRBJ2-1; perhaps TRBD2 as D (6 bases). Trimming removed 4 bases at V and 15 bases at J, with 13 bases between. CDR1 SNHLY and CDR2 FYNNEI come from the germline V gene. CDR3 length: 11 amino acids. CDR3: CASSGLGGWFF. For the CDR3, the DNA is TGTGCCAGCAGTGGACTAGGCGGTTGGTTCTTC.

V and J are TRBV6-6 and TRBJ1-4, with D possibly matching TRBD1 (5 bases). CDR3 length: 13 residues. Germline V gene lookup returns CDR1 MNHNY and CDR2 SVGAGI (reference sequence). The V and J ends lost 2 bases and 5 bases respectively, with 6 bases between them. CDR3 in amino acids: CASSYTGNEKLFF. The CDR3, as DNA: TGTGCCAGCAGTTACACAGGAAATGAAAAACTGTTTTTT.

The chain links TRBV6-5 to TRBJ1-1, with 7 nucleotides matching TRBD1. Germline lookup yields CDR1 MNHEY and CDR2 SVGAGI. The CDR3 is 13 amino acids. With V trimmed by 4 bases and J by 5 bases, 4 bases remained unmatched. The CDR3 coding sequence is TGTGCCAGCAGTTCTTACAGGGGTACTGAAGCTTTCTTT. Its translation: CASSSYRGTEAFF.

CDR3 amino acids: CATRDYSDTQYF. Here the CDR3 DNA reads TGTGCCACCAGGGACTATTCGGATACGCAGTATTTT. The genes are TRBV19 and TRBJ2-3; 7 nucleotides match TRBD2. Germline-derived CDR1 and CDR2 are LNHDA and SQIVND (reference sequence). The trim removed 10 bases at V and 6 bases at J, leaving 7 bases unmatched. The CDR3 contains 12 residues. Supplemented by reference TRBV19 and TRBJ2-3, the full variable domain reads DGGITQSPKYLFRKEGQNVTLSCEQNLNHDAMYWYRQDPGQGLRLIYYSQIVNDFQKGDIAEGYSVSREKKESFPLTVTSAQKNPTAFYLCATRDYSDTQYFGPGTRLTVL.

This clone was found once. The chain is built from TRBV9 and TRBJ2-3; TRBD2 matches 11 bases. Germline assignment: CDR1 SGDLS and CDR2 YYNGEE. J lost 8 bases, V lost 0 bases, and 8 bases had no gene match. This CDR3 is 16 amino acids long. CDR3 region: CASSVASGTSGGTQYF. As DNA, the CDR3 is TGTGCCAGCAGCGTAGCTTCGGGGACTAGCGGTGGTACGCAGTATTTT.

This chain connects TRBV2 to TRBJ1-5, with D unresolved. Germline CDR1 and CDR2: SNHLY and FYNNEI. Trimming took 4 bases from V and 0 from J, leaving 10 bases between them. There are 15 residues in the CDR3. The CDR3 loop reads CASSGEGNSNQPQHF. CDR3 nucleotide sequence: TGTGCCAGCAGTGGGGAGGGAAATAGCAATCAGCCCCAGCATTTT.

The chain employs TRBV6-5 and TRBJ2-7; the match to TRBD2 covers 8 bases. The CDR3 is 15 residues long. Trimming removed 4 bases from V and 3 bases from J; junction bases left unmatched: 8. CDR1 is MNHEY and CDR2 is SVGAGI in the germline V gene. The CDR3 reads CASSSARGAGYEQYF. The CDR3 nucleotides are TGTGCCAGCAGTTCCGCGCGGGGGGCAGGCTACGAGCAGTACTTC.